These T cell receptor beta chains were read from a single sample in a study of shared clonotypes between healthy human individuals. The assay was immunoSEQ multiplex PCR, and TCRdb's table has in-frame clones only and misses some. The data contain about 490,000 clones, 75% to 85% of them singletons. Sequencing input: PBMCs. The source is a woman between 40 and 55 years old in good health. Some clones in this sample may be carry-over from other donors' samples. CDR3s include the opening cysteine and the closing phenylalanine or tryptophan. The order of the fields is V gene, J gene, D gene, clone size, CDR3 protein, CDR3 DNA. The D gene is left open where the match is weak. Some rows have no size entry. The others give once, few or many, or a class for an expanded clone.

v_call: TRBV5-1; j_call: TRBJ2-2; d_call: .; clone_size: .; cdr3_aa: CASSLYPGANTGELFF; cdr3_nt: TGCGCCAGCAGCCTATACCCGGGCGCTAACACCGGGGAGCTGTTTTTT
v_call: TRBV5-1; j_call: TRBJ2-7; d_call: TRBD2; clone_size: .; cdr3_aa: CASSSSGRLHEQYF; cdr3_nt: TGCGCCAGCAGCTCTAGCGGGAGACTCCACGAGCAGTACTTC
v_call: TRBV9; j_call: TRBJ1-3; d_call: .; clone_size: .; cdr3_aa: CASSLEGSNSGNTIYF; cdr3_nt: TGTGCCAGCAGCTTAGAGGGCTCCAACAGCGGAAACACCATATATTTT
v_call: TRBV29-1; j_call: TRBJ1-1; d_call: TRBD1; clone_size: many; cdr3_aa: CSSGDRNTEAFF; cdr3_nt: TGCAGCTCCGGGGACAGGAACACTGAAGCTTTCTTT
v_call: TRBV18; j_call: TRBJ2-7; d_call: .; clone_size: .; cdr3_aa: CASSPPVARVYEQYF; cdr3_nt: TGTGCCAGCTCACCACCGGTGGCCAGGGTCTACGAGCAGTACTTC
v_call: TRBV4-2; j_call: TRBJ2-6; d_call: TRBD1; clone_size: .; cdr3_aa: CASSPSRGQWANVLTF; cdr3_nt: TGTGCCAGCAGCCCTAGCAGGGGGCAGTGGGCCAACGTCCTGACTTTC
v_call: TRBV6-5; j_call: TRBJ2-7; d_call: TRBD2; clone_size: .; cdr3_aa: CATGGSALYEQYF; cdr3_nt: TGTGCCACCGGGGGGAGCGCCCTCTACGAGCAGTACTTC
v_call: TRBV21-1; j_call: TRBJ2-7; d_call: .; clone_size: .; cdr3_aa: CAGSHRGVQYF; cdr3_nt: TGTGCCGGATCTCACAGGGGGGTGCAGTACTTC
v_call: TRBV4-3; j_call: TRBJ1-2; d_call: .; clone_size: .; cdr3_aa: CASSPLGSNYGYTF; cdr3_nt: TGCGCCAGCAGCCCTCTAGGTTCGAACTATGGCTACACCTTC
v_call: TRBV5-4; j_call: TRBJ2-1; d_call: TRBD2; clone_size: many; cdr3_aa: CASSLSTSGSYNEQFF; cdr3_nt: TGTGCCAGCAGCCTCTCGACTAGCGGGAGCTACAATGAGCAGTTCTTC
v_call: TRBV10-2; j_call: TRBJ2-5; d_call: .; clone_size: .; cdr3_aa: CASSDPGLRTNF; cdr3_nt: TGCGCCAGCAGTGACCCCGGGTTGAGGACAAACTTC
v_call: TRBV7-6; j_call: TRBJ2-7; d_call: TRBD1; clone_size: .; cdr3_aa: CASSDSGGYYEQYF; cdr3_nt: TGTGCCAGCAGCGACTCAGGGGGCTACTACGAGCAGTACTTC
v_call: TRBV2; j_call: TRBJ2-2; d_call: TRBD2; clone_size: .; cdr3_aa: CASGSGSWVTGELFF; cdr3_nt: TGTGCCAGCGGAAGCGGGAGTTGGGTAACCGGGGAGCTGTTTTTT
v_call: TRBV4-2; j_call: TRBJ1-4; d_call: .; clone_size: few; cdr3_aa: CASSQSSEGATNEKLFF; cdr3_nt: TGTGCCAGCAGCCAATCGTCCGAGGGGGCAACTAATGAAAAACTGTTTTTT
v_call: TRBV6-5; j_call: TRBJ2-7; d_call: TRBD2; clone_size: once; cdr3_aa: CASSYSREGYEQYF; cdr3_nt: TGTGCCAGCAGTTACTCGAGGGAGGGCTACGAGCAGTACTTC
v_call: TRBV15; j_call: TRBJ2-3; d_call: .; clone_size: few; cdr3_aa: CATSSGRGVTDTQYF; cdr3_nt: TGTGCCACCAGCAGCGGGAGAGGGGTCACAGATACGCAGTATTTT
v_call: TRBV10-3; j_call: TRBJ2-7; d_call: TRBD1; clone_size: .; cdr3_aa: CAISPGTGYYEQYF; cdr3_nt: TGTGCCATCAGCCCCGGGACAGGGTACTACGAGCAGTACTTC
v_call: TRBV30; j_call: TRBJ2-3; d_call: TRBD2; clone_size: .; cdr3_aa: CAWTSGGDTQYF; cdr3_nt: TGTGCCTGGACTAGCGGGGGTGATACGCAGTATTTT
v_call: TRBV4-3; j_call: TRBJ1-1; d_call: .; clone_size: .; cdr3_aa: CASSLSRGTEAFF; cdr3_nt: TGCGCCAGCAGCCTATCCCGGGGAACTGAAGCTTTCTTT
v_call: TRBV5-1; j_call: TRBJ2-5; d_call: .; clone_size: .; cdr3_aa: CASSLVAGETQYF; cdr3_nt: TGCGCCAGCAGCTTGGTTGCAGGAGAGACCCAGTACTTC
v_call: TRBV29-1; j_call: TRBJ2-7; d_call: TRBD1; clone_size: many; cdr3_aa: CSVEGPGQGAWEQYF; cdr3_nt: TGCAGCGTTGAAGGCCCGGGACAGGGGGCATGGGAGCAGTACTTC
v_call: TRBV7-9; j_call: TRBJ1-1; d_call: TRBD1; clone_size: once; cdr3_aa: CASSTRTGGDTEAFF; cdr3_nt: TGTGCCAGCAGCACCCGGACAGGGGGCGATACTGAAGCTTTCTTT
v_call: TRBV15; j_call: TRBJ2-5; d_call: TRBD2; clone_size: once; cdr3_aa: CATSGQAGGQETQYF; cdr3_nt: TGTGCCACCAGCGGCCAAGCGGGGGGCCAAGAGACCCAGTACTTC
v_call: TRBV29-1; j_call: TRBJ1-2; d_call: TRBD1; clone_size: .; cdr3_aa: CSVEAPGQATFYGYTF; cdr3_nt: TGCAGCGTTGAGGCTCCGGGACAGGCGACATTCTATGGCTACACCTTC
v_call: TRBV27; j_call: TRBJ2-7; d_call: .; clone_size: .; cdr3_aa: CASTPTYTPGLQYF; cdr3_nt: TGTGCCAGCACCCCAACCTATACCCCGGGACTGCAGTACTTC
v_call: TRBV18; j_call: TRBJ1-2; d_call: TRBD1; clone_size: many; cdr3_aa: CASSATGTNYGYTF; cdr3_nt: TGTGCCAGCTCAGCGACAGGGACCAACTATGGCTACACCTTC
v_call: TRBV28; j_call: TRBJ2-7; d_call: .; clone_size: .; cdr3_aa: CASSFTLVAGSHEQYF; cdr3_nt: TGTGCCAGCAGTTTCACCCTTGTGGCGGGAAGTCACGAGCAGTACTTC
v_call: TRBV7-6; j_call: TRBJ2-7; d_call: .; clone_size: .; cdr3_aa: CASSLGAESLYEQYF; cdr3_nt: TGTGCCAGCAGCTTAGGAGCCGAGTCCTTGTACGAGCAGTACTTC
v_call: TRBV9; j_call: TRBJ2-1; d_call: TRBD2; clone_size: .; cdr3_aa: CASSFGAGNEQFF; cdr3_nt: TGTGCCAGCAGCTTTGGAGCGGGGAATGAGCAGTTCTTC
v_call: TRBV2; j_call: TRBJ1-2; d_call: .; clone_size: once; cdr3_aa: CASRPHGRRARANYGYTF; cdr3_nt: TGTGCCAGCAGGCCTCACGGAAGGAGGGCCAGAGCTAACTATGGCTACACCTTC
v_call: TRBV6-1; j_call: TRBJ2-3; d_call: .; clone_size: .; cdr3_aa: CASSERSRRGADTQYF; cdr3_nt: TGTGCCAGCAGTGAAAGGTCCAGGCGGGGCGCAGATACGCAGTATTTT